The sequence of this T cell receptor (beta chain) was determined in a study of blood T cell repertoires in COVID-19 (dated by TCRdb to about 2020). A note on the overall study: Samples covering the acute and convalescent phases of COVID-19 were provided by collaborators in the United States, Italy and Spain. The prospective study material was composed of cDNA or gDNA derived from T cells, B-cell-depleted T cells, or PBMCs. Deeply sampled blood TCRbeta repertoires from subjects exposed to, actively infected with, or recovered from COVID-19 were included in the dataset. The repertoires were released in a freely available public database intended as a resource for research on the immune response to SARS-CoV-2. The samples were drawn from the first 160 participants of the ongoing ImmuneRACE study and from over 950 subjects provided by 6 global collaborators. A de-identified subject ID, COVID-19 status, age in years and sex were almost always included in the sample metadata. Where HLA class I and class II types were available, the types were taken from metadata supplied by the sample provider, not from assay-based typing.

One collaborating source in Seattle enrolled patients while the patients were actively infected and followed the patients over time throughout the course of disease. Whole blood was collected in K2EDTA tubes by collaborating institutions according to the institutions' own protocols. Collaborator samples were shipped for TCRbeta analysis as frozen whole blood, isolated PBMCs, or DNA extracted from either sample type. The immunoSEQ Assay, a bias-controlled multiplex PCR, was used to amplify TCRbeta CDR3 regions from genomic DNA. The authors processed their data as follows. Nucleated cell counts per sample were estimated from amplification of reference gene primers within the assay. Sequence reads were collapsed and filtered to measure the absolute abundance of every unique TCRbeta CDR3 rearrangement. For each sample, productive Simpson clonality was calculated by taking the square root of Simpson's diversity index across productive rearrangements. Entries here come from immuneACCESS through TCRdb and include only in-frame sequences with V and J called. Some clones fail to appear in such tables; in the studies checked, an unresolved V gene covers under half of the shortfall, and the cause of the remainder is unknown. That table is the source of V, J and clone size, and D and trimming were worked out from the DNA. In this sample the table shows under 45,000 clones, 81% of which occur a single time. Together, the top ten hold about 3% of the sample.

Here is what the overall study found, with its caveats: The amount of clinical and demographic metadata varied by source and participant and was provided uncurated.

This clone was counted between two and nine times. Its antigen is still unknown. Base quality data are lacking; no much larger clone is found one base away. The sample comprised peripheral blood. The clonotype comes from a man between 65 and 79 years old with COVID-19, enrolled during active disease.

The DNA sequence reads TGTGCCACGTTCCAGGGGGGCTACACTGAAGCTTTCTTT. This translates into CATFQGGYTEAFF. Rearrangement joined TRBV28 to TRBJ1-1, with 7 middle bases fitting TRBD1. The germline V gene gives CDR1 as MDHEN and CDR2 as SYDVKM. Trimming takes 10 bases off V and 3 bases off J; junction bases not matched to a gene: 8. The CDR3 starts with the cysteine, ends with the phenylalanine, and has 13 residues. Only the CDR3 part of the read is kept: 39 bases, read in frame from the first base.